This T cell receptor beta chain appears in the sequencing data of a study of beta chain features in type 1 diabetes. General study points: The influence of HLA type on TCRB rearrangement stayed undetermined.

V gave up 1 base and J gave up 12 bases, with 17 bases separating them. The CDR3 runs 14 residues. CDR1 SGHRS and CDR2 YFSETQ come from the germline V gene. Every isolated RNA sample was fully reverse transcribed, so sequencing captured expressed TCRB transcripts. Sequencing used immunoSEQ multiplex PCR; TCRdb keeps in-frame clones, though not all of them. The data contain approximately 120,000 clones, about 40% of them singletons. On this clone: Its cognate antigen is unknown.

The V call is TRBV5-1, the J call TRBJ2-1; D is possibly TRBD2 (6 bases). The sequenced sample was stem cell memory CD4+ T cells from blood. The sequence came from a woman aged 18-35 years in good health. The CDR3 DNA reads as TGCGCCAGCAGCTTGCGTGCGGGGTTAGGAGGGCAGTTCTTC. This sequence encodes CASSLRAGLGGQFF.